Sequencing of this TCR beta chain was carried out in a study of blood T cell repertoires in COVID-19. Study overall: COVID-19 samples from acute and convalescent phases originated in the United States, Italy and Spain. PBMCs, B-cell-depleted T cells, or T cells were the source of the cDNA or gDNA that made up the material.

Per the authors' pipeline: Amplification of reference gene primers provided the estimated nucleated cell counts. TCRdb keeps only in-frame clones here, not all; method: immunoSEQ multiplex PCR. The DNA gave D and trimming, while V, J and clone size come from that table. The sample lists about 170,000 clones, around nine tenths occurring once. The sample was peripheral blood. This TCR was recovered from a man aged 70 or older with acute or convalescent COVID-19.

The chain's CDR3 is CASSLGQLYQPQHF. CDR3 DNA: TGTGCCAGCAGCCTGGGGCAGCTGTATCAGCCCCAGCATTTT. The rearrangement uses TRBV16 and TRBJ1-5, with D possibly being TRBD1 (5 bases). CDR3 size: 14 residues. The V end was cut by 4 bases, the J end by 5 bases, with 12 bases between. Germline values: CDR1 KGHSY, CDR2 FQNENV.